The 19 T cell receptor beta chains listed next were all sequenced from one sample in a study of HIV-infected children after antiretroviral therapy interruption. A 3' RACE protocol on RNA, with unique molecular identifiers, produced the TCR library. TCRdb used MiXCR to reprocess the 3' RACE reads, holding one entry per CDR3 protein. The repertoire holds 40,000 to 50,000 distinct CDR3 sequences, with roughly 4% as singletons. The treatment denotes: PENTA 11 planned treatment interruption arm or continuous ART arm. Sequenced here: CD45RA+ CD4+ T cells from PBMCs, pooled from several time points, sampled from a donor given antiretroviral therapy, either interrupted or continuous. Subset: naive CD4+ CD45RA+ CD45RO- T cells. Receptors originate from a pool of human donors with HIV.

There are many counts of this clonotype. The rearrangement links TRBV14 to TRBJ2-1; D is uncertain. Germline CDR1 and CDR2: SGHDN and FVKESK. V gave up 0 bases and J gave up 12 bases, with 12 bases separating them. The CDR3 totals 13 residues. The CDR3 reads CASSQDLWSGQFF. The CDR3 DNA reads TGTGCCAGCAGCCAAGATCTTTGGTCCGGGCAGTTCTTC.

This clonotype showed up many times. The rearrangement uses TRBV20-1 and TRBJ1-1; D remains ambiguous. Germline assignment: CDR1 DFQATT and CDR2 SNEGSKA (reference sequence). The CDR3 has 14 residues. The V end lost 1 base, the J end lost 4 bases, and 13 bases lay between the germline ends. CDR3 protein: CSARVGGGSTEAFF. CDR3 bases: TGCAGTGCTAGAGTGGGAGGAGGAAGCACTGAAGCTTTCTTT.

This clonotype has only a few counts. The chain recombines TRBV5-1 with TRBJ2-1; D is perhaps TRBD2 (5 bases). There are 15 residues in the CDR3. Germline V gene sequence: CDR1 SGHRS, CDR2 YFSETQ. With 5 bases removed from V and 0 bases from J, the gap between germline ends came to 12 bases. The CDR3 region is CASSWERPSYNEQFF. The CDR3 nucleotides read TGCGCCAGCAGTTGGGAGCGGCCCTCCTACAATGAGCAGTTCTTC.

This chain links TRBV12-3 or TRBV12-4 with TRBJ2-2, with D perhaps assigned TRBD1 or TRBD2 (5 bases each). V was clipped by 3 bases and J by 5 bases, with 10 bases between them. The CDR3 has 14 residues. CDR3 sequence reads: CASSFRGDTGELFF. The CDR3 bases are TGTGCCAGCAGTTTTCGGGGCGATACCGGGGAGCTGTTTTTT.

J is TRBJ1-1 and V is TRBV5-8; D is possibly TRBD1 (5 bases). The V gene's germline CDR1 is SGHTS and CDR2 YDEGEE. The V gene lost 3 bases and the J gene lost 4 bases, with 16 bases spanning the gap. This CDR3 contains 15 residues. The CDR3 protein is CASSWGGTVGTEAFF. Here the CDR3 DNA reads TGTGCCAGCAGCTGGGGGGGGACGGTGGGCACTGAAGCTTTCTTT.

This clonotype appeared many times. The chain recombines TRBV20-1 with TRBJ2-3; a weak D match, TRBD2 (6 bases). The length of the CDR3 is 14 residues. CDR1 is DFQATT, CDR2 SNEGSKA, per germline (reference sequence). With 7 bases removed from V and 0 bases from J, the gap between germline ends came to 14 bases. CDR3 protein: CSVRYRGSTDTQYF. The CDR3 nucleotides are TGCAGTGTCAGATATCGGGGGAGCACAGATACGCAGTATTTT.

The gene calls are TRBV20-1 and TRBJ2-7; 11 bases are a match to TRBD2. The CDR3 contains 15 residues. Germline values: CDR1 DFQATT, CDR2 SNEGSKA (reference sequence). Trimming at V came to 6 bases and at J to 0 bases, leaving 7 bases not matched to a gene. In DNA, the CDR3 is TGCAGTGCCCGAGGACTAGCGGGTGCCTCCTACGAGCAGTACTTC. Its translation is CSARGLAGASYEQYF.

The rearrangement joins TRBV5-8 to TRBJ2-3; a possible D gene is TRBD2 (5 bases). Germline CDR1 and CDR2: SGHTS and YDEGEE. The CDR3 loop spans 16 amino acids. The germline V and J ends were trimmed by 0 bases and 2 bases, with 13 bases remaining between them. CDR3 sequence reads: CASSLGATGITDTQYF. Written as DNA, the CDR3 is TGTGCCAGCAGCTTGGGTGCTACGGGGATCACAGATACGCAGTATTTT.

This clonotype was seen many times. This chain links TRBV20-1 with TRBJ2-1, with a weak D call TRBD1 (6 bases). Germline V lookup: CDR1 DFQATT, CDR2 SNEGSKA (reference sequence). The V end was cut by 3 bases, the J end by 3 bases, with 9 bases between. This CDR3 spans 13 amino acids. In DNA, the CDR3 is TGCAGTGCTAGTGACAGGAACTACAATGAGCAGTTCTTC. This sequence encodes CSASDRNYNEQFF.

The table lists this clonotype with many counts. The gene calls are TRBV29-1 and TRBJ2-7, with 8 bases identical to TRBD1. The V gene end was trimmed by 7 bases and the J gene end by 3 bases; junction bases not matched to a gene: 5. Germline CDR1 SQVTM, CDR2 ANQGSEA. The CDR3 is 12 amino acids. CDR3 bases: TGCAGCGCCGGGACAGGAGTCTACGAGCAGTACTTC. Protein: CSAGTGVYEQYF.

The chain recombines TRBV6-7 with TRBJ2-3; D is ambiguous. TRBV6-7 is placed among ORFs of uncertain function. The CDR3 consists of 13 residues. The ends were cut back, 7 bases at V and 3 bases at J, with 11 bases in the middle. The CDR3 reads CASTQIGTDTQYF. The CDR3 nucleotides read TGTGCCAGCACCCAGATTGGGACAGATACGCAGTATTTT.

This clonotype has ten or more counts. The chain is built from TRBV5-8 and TRBJ1-5; perhaps TRBD1 as D (5 bases). The CDR3 spans 14 residues. Germline V lookup: CDR1 SGHTS, CDR2 YDEGEE. V lost 7 bases and J lost 3, with 14 bases in between. The CDR3 DNA follows: TGTGCCAGCGGACACCAGGAGCCCAATCAGCCCCAGCATTTT. Its translation: CASGHQEPNQPQHF.

This clonotype occurred many times. This sequence joins TRBV5-1 and TRBJ2-1, with 7 nucleotides matching TRBD1. The V gene's germline CDR1 is SGHRS and CDR2 YFSETQ. The CDR3 is 15 residues long. V lost 4 bases and J lost 6; bases outside the gene matches: 10. The CDR3 region is CASSLRTRQGNEQFF. CDR3 DNA: TGCGCCAGCAGCCTGCGAACCAGACAGGGCAATGAGCAGTTCTTC.

This clonotype was counted many times. The chain is built from TRBV23-1 and TRBJ2-7; the D is unclear. TRBV23-1 qualifies as an ORF whose function is uncertain. V lost 2 bases to trimming and J lost 1 base, with 15 bases between them. CDR3 length: 16 amino acids. CDR3 in DNA: TGCGCCAGCAGTCAAAAGCACAGCCCAGGTTCCTACGAGCAGTACTTC. It specifies CASSQKHSPGSYEQYF.

This clonotype was found many times. The CDR3: CASSLQGATNTEAFF. DNA for the CDR3: TGTGCCAGCAGCTTACAGGGGGCTACGAACACTGAAGCTTTCTTT. The chain recombines TRBV7-6 with TRBJ1-1; the match to TRBD1 covers 8 bases. The CDR3 consists of 15 residues. Germline V CDR1 and CDR2: SGHVS, FNYEAQ. V gave up 2 bases and J gave up 1 base; unmatched junction bases: 3.

This clonotype was seen many times. The chain employs TRBV7-8 and TRBJ2-5; unclear D gene. Germline V gives CDR1 SGHVS, CDR2 FQNEAQ. V was trimmed by 5 bases and J by 5 bases, leaving 12 bases between them. This CDR3 spans 13 amino acids. The CDR3 nucleotides are TGTGCCAGCAGCCCCGAATCCTGGGAGACCCAGTACTTC. Its translation: CASSPESWETQYF.

This clonotype was recorded many times. The V gene is TRBV28, the J gene TRBJ2-7; tentatively, D is TRBD2 (6 bases). This CDR3 region has 16 residues. Trimming took off 8 bases at V and 6 bases at J, with 26 bases between the two ends. Germline V gene lookup returns CDR1 MDHEN and CDR2 SYDVKM. As DNA, the CDR3 is TGTGCCAGCGGCGGCCCTTCCGGGACTCGGTCATCCGAGCAGTACTTC. Amino acid sequence: CASGGPSGTRSSEQYF.

This clonotype came up many times. The rearrangement links TRBV5-5 to TRBJ1-2, with a possible D match to TRBD1 (5 bases). V was cut by 4 bases and J by 5 bases, with 15 bases left in between. The CDR3 is 14 residues long. Germline values: CDR1 SGHKS, CDR2 YYEKEE (reference sequence). In DNA form, the CDR3 reads TGTGCCAGCAGCCTCAGGGAAAGGGGATATGGCTACACCTTC. Residues: CASSLRERGYGYTF.

Only a few counts were recorded for this clonotype. J is TRBJ2-1 and V is TRBV6-1; D possibly uses TRBD1 or TRBD2 (5 bases each). Germline V lookup: CDR1 MNHNS, CDR2 SASEGT. Between the trimmed V and J ends, which lost 1 base and 2 bases, there was a span of 18 bases. This CDR3 spans 18 amino acids. The CDR3: CASSEVPGRDRAYNEQFF. As DNA, the CDR3 is TGTGCCAGCAGTGAAGTTCCAGGCCGGGACCGAGCCTACAATGAGCAGTTCTTC.